This T cell receptor beta chain was sequenced in a study of Graves' ophthalmopathy and Graves' hyperthyroidism. The J segment lost 4 bases and the V segment lost 6 bases, leaving 6 bases of the junction unmatched. CDR3 length: 14 amino acids. Germline assignment: CDR1 SGHRS and CDR2 YFSETQ. People with hyperthyroidism were aged 18 to 65 and newly diagnosed, under 2 months' duration. Out of around 10 ml of fresh peripheral blood, PBMCs were obtained. Researchers took RNA transcripts and amplified TCR beta CDR3 regions from them. The first round was an RT-PCR with HTBI primers, and the second round was a multiplex PCR. TCRdb reanalysed the multiplex PCR reads using MiXCR and keeps one entry per CDR3 protein. This sample has 620,000 or so distinct CDR3 sequences, with over 20% found just once.

The source is a young woman with stable Graves' hyperthyroidism. Some clones in this sample may be carry-over from other donors' samples. The V gene is TRBV5-1, the J gene TRBJ1-1; TRBD1 aligns across 10 bases. The material sequenced was peripheral blood. CDR3 sequence reads: CASTRQGAPTEAFF. The CDR3 DNA follows: TGCGCCAGCACGAGACAGGGGGCGCCCACTGAAGCTTTCTTT.